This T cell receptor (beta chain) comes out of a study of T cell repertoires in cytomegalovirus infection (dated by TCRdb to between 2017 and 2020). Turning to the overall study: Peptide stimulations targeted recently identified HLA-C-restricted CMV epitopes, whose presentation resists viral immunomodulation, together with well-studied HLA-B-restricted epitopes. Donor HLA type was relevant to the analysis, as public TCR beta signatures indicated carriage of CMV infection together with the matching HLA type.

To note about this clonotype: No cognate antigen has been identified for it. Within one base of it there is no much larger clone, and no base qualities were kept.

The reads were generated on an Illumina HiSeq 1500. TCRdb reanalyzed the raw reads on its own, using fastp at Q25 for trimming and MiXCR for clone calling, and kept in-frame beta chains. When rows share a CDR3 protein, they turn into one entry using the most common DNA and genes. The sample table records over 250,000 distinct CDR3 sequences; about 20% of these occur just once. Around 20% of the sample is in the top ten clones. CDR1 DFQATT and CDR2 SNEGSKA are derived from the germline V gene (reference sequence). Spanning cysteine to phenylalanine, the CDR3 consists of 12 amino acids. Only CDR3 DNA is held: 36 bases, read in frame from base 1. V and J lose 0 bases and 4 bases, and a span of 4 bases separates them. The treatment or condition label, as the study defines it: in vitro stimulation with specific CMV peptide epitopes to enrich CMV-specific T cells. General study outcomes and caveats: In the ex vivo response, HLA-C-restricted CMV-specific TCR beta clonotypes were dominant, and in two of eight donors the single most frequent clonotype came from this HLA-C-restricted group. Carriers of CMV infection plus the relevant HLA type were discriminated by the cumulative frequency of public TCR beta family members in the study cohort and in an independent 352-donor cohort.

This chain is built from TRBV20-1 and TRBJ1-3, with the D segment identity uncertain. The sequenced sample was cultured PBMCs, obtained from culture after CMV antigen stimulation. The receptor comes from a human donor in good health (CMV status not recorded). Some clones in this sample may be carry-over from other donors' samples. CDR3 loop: CSARDWGNTIYF. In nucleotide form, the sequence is TGCAGTGCTAGAGATTGGGGAAACACCATATATTTT.